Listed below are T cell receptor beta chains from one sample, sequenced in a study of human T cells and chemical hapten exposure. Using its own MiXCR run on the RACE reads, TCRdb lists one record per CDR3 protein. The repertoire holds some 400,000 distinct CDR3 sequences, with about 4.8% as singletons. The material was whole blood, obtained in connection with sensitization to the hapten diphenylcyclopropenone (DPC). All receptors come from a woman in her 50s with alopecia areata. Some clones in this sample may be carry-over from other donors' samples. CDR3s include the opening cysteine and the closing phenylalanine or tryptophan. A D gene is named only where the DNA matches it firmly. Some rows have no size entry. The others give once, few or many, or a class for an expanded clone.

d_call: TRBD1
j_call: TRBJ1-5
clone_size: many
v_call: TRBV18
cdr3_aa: CASSPGQGGQPQHF
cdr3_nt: TGTGCCAGCAGTCCCGGACAGGGGGGGCAGCCCCAGCATTTT

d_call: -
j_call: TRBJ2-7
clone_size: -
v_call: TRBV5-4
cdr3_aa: CASSLAGVAGEQYF
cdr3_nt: TGTGCCAGCAGCTTGGCCGGAGTGGCGGGCGAGCAGTACTTC

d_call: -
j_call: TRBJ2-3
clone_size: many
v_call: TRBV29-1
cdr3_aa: CSVAQADTQYF
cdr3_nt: TGCAGCGTTGCGCAGGCAGATACGCAGTATTTT

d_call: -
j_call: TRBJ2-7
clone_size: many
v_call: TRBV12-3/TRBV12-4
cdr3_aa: CASSLGGPGYEQYF
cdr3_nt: TGTGCCAGCAGTTTAGGGGGTCCGGGGTACGAGCAGTACTTC

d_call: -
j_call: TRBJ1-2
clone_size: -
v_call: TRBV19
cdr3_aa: CASSMPGDDGYTF
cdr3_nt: TGTGCCAGTAGTATGCCAGGGGACGATGGCTACACCTTC

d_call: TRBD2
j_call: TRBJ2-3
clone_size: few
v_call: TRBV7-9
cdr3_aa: CASSRRAGVEDTQYF
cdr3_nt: TGTGCCAGCAGCCGAAGGGCGGGGGTTGAAGATACGCAGTATTTT

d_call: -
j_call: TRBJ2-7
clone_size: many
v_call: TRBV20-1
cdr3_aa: CSASPGRFIYEQYF
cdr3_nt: TGCAGTGCTAGCCCCGGCCGTTTTATCTACGAGCAGTACTTC

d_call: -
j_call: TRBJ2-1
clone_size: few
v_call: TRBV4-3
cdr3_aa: CASSQDYYNEQFF
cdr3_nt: TGCGCCAGCAGCCAAGACTACTACAATGAGCAGTTCTTC

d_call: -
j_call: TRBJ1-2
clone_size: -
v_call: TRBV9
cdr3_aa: CASSVDPLRANYGYTF
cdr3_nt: TGTGCCAGCAGCGTAGACCCCCTTAGAGCTAACTATGGCTACACCTTC

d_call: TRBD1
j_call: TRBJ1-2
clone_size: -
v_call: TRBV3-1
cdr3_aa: CASSSPFTGGYGYTF
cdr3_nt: TGTGCCAGCAGCTCCCCATTTACAGGGGGCTATGGCTACACCTTC

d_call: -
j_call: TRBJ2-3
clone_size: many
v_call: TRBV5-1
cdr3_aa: CASAMLGRQDKDTQYF
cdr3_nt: TGCGCCAGCGCCATGCTTGGGCGACAGGATAAAGATACGCAGTATTTT

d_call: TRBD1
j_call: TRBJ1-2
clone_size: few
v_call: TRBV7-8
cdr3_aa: CASSTTGQGTGYTF
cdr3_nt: TGTGCCAGCAGCACAACAGGACAGGGCACTGGCTACACCTTC

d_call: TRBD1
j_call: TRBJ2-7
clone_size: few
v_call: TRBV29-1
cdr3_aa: CSVPRTGDEQYF
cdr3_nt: TGCAGCGTCCCCCGGACAGGGGACGAGCAGTACTTC

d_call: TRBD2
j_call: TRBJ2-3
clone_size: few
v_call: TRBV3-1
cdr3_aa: CASGGTSGSTDTQYF
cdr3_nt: TGTGCCAGCGGCGGGACTAGCGGGAGTACAGATACGCAGTATTTT

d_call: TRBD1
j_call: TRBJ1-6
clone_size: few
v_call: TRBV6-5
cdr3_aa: CASSYSSWTGQHNSPLHF
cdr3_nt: TGTGCCAGCAGTTACTCTAGCTGGACAGGACAACATAATTCACCCCTCCACTTT

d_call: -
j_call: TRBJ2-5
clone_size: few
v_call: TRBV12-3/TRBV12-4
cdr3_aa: CASSFGRGVQETQYF
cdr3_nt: TGTGCCAGCAGTTTTGGCAGGGGCGTCCAAGAGACCCAGTACTTC

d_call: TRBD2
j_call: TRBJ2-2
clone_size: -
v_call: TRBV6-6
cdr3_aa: CASSYTSGANTGELFF
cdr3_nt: TGTGCCAGCAGTTACACTAGCGGTGCGAACACCGGGGAGCTGTTTTTT

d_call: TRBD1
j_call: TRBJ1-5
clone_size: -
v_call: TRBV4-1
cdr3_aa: CASSQRQGLNQPQHF
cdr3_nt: TGCGCCAGCAGCCAGCGACAGGGGCTCAATCAGCCCCAGCATTTT

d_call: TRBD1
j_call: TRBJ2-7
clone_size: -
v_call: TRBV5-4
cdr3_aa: CASSPGQGRNEQYF
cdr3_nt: TGTGCCAGCAGCCCCGGACAGGGAAGGAACGAGCAGTACTTC

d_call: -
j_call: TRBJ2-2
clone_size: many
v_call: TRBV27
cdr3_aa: CASSLLTGELFF
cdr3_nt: TGTGCCAGCAGTCTCCTAACCGGGGAGCTGTTTTTT

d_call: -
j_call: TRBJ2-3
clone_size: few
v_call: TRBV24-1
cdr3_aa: CATSPWAGADTQYF
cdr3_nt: TGTGCCACCAGTCCTTGGGCCGGCGCAGATACGCAGTATTTT

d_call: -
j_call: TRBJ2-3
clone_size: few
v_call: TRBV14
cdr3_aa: CASSQDPGVRTDTQYF
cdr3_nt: TGTGCCAGCAGCCAAGACCCCGGGGTTCGCACAGATACGCAGTATTTT

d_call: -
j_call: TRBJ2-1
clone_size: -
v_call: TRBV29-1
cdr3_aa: CSAPSKWSYNEQFF
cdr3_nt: TGCAGCGCCCCGAGTAAGTGGTCCTACAATGAGCAGTTCTTC

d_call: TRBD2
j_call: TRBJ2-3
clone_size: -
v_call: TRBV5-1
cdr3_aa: CASSLEIAGVYGDTQYF
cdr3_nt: TGCGCCAGCAGCTTGGAGATAGCGGGAGTCTACGGGGATACGCAGTATTTT

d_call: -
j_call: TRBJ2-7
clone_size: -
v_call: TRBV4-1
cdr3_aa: CASSQEGVSYEQYF
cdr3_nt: TGCGCCAGCAGCCAAGAAGGGGTGTCCTACGAGCAGTACTTC

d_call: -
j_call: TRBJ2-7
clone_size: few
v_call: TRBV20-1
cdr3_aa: CSAEGGSYEQYF
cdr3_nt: TGCAGTGCGGAGGGGGGCTCCTACGAGCAGTACTTC

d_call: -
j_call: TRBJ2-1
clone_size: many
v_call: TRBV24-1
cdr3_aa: CATSDFGGNEQFF
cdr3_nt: TGTGCCACCAGTGATTTTGGGGGGAATGAGCAGTTCTTC

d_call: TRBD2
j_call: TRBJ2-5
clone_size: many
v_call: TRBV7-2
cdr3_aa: CASSPPTSGIQTQYF
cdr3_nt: TGTGCCAGCAGCCCCCCGACTAGCGGCATTCAGACCCAGTACTTC

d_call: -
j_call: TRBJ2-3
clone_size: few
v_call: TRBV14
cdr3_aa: CASSPLARTDTQYF
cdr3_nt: TGTGCCAGCAGCCCTTTAGCGCGCACAGATACGCAGTATTTT

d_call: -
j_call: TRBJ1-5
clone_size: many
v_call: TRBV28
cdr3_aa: CASSSPPGDQPQHF
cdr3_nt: TGTGCCAGCAGTTCCCCTCCAGGGGATCAGCCCCAGCATTTT

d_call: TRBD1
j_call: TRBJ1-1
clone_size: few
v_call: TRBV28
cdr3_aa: CASPKGAGVAERNTEAFF
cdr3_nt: TGTGCCAGCCCCAAGGGGGCAGGGGTCGCCGAGCGGAACACTGAAGCTTTCTTT

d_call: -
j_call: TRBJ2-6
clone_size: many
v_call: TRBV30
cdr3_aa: CAWSQKTGRSGANVLTF
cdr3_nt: TGTGCCTGGAGTCAGAAGACAGGGAGGTCTGGGGCCAACGTCCTGACTTTC

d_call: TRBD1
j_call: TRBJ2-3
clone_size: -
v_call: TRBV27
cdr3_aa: CASLRTGTGVLADTQYF
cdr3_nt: TGTGCCAGCCTGAGAACCGGGACAGGGGTATTGGCAGATACGCAGTATTTT

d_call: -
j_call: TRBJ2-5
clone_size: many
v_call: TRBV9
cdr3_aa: CASSVGGEHMGETQYF
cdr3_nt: TGTGCCAGCAGCGTCGGAGGGGAGCATATGGGAGAGACCCAGTACTTC

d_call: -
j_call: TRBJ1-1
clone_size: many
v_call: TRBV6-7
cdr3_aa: CASSYATEAFF
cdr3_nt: TGTGCCAGCAGTTACGCGACTGAAGCTTTCTTT

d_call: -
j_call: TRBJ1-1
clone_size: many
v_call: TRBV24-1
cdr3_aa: CATKGETEAFF
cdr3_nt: TGTGCCACCAAGGGGGAGACTGAAGCTTTCTTT

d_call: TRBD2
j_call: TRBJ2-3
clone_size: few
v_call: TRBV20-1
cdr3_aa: CSAPTSGRPTDTQYF
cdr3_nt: TGCAGTGCCCCAACTAGCGGGCGGCCCACAGATACGCAGTATTTT

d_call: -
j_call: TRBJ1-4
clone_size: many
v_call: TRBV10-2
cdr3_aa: CASSDPGGGVAPNEKLFF
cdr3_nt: TGCGCCAGCAGTGACCCTGGCGGAGGCGTGGCTCCTAATGAAAAACTGTTTTTT

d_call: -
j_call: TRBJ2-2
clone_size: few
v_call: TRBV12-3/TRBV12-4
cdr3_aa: CASSSPTLGTGELFF
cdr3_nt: TGTGCCAGCAGTTCCCCCACTCTGGGCACCGGGGAGCTGTTTTTT

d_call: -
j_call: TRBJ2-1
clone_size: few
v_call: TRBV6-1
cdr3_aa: CASRVYNEQFF
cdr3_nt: TGTGCCAGCAGGGTCTACAATGAGCAGTTCTTC